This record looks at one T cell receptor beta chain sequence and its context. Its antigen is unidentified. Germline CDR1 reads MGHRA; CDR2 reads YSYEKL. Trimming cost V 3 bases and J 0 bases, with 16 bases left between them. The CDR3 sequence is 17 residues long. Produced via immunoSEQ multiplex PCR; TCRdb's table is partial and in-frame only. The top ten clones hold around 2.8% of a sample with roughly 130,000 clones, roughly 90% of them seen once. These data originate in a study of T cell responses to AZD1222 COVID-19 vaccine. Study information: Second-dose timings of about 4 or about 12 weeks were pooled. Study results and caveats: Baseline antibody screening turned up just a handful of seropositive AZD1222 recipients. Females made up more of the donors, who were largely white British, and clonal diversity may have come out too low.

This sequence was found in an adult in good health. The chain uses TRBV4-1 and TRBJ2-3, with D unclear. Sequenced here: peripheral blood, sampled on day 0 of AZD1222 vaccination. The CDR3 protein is CASSQVGGSLSTDTQYF. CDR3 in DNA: TGCGCCAGCAGCCAGGTCGGCGGTAGCTTGAGCACAGATACGCAGTATTTT.